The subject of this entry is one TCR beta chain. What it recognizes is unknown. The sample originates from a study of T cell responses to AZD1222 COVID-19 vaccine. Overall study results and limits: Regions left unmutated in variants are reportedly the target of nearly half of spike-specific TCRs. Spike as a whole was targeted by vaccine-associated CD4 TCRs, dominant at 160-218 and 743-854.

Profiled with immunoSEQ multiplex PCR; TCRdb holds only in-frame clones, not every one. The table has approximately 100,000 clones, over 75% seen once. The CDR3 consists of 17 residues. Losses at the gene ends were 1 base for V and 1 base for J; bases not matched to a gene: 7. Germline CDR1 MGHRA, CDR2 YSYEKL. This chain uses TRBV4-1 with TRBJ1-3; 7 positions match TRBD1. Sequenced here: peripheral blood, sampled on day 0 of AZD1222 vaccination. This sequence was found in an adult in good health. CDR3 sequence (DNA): TGCGCCAGCAGCCAAGTGGCAGGGGGGGGATCTGGAAACACCATATATTTT. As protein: CASSQVAGGGSGNTIYF.